This T cell receptor beta chain was obtained from a study of monozygotic twins with inflammatory bowel disease. Study results and caveats: Against healthy co-twins, IBD patients had lower TCRbeta diversity (measured by inverse Simpson).

CDR1 and CDR2 (germline): SGHDT, YYEEEE. CDR3 length: 14 amino acids. With respect to this clonotype: What it binds is unknown.

Using the 5' RACE reads, TCRdb records one entry per CDR3 protein without DNA. Here the sample table reports 150,000 to 200,000 distinct CDR3 sequences. Material: blood. The sequence was obtained from a human donor with ulcerative colitis or Crohn's disease, or a healthy co-twin of an affected twin (not recorded which). This chain joins TRBV5-6 and TRBJ1-1; no DNA is available, so the TRBD1 call from TCRdb remains unchecked. The CDR3 loop reads CASSLAGANTEAFF.